This T cell receptor (beta chain) was sequenced in a study of PD-L1 blockade in urothelial cancer. Germline CDR1 SGHTA, CDR2 FQGTGA. CDR3 length equals 13 residues. V lost 0 bases to trimming and J lost 1 base, with 3 bases between them. Only in-frame clones appear in the TCRdb table, and some are missing; sequencing was by immunoSEQ multiplex PCR. Of tens of thousands of clones in the sample, roughly 82% are singletons; the top ten hold around 9.5%. Material: PBMCs, obtained around atezolizumab (anti-PD-L1) treatment. The chain recombines TRBV7-3 with TRBJ1-1; no definite D call. The sequence derives from a man between 65 and 85 years old with urothelial cancer. The CDR3, as DNA: TGTGCCAGCAGCTTAACCCGGAACACTGAAGCTTTCTTT. It yields the protein CASSLTRNTEAFF.